This T cell receptor (beta chain) comes out of a study of CD4 T cells in relation to SARS-CoV-2 and coronaviruses. Whole-study context: TCR beta CDR3s were sequenced after roughly nine-day antigen culture of PBMCs.

CDR1 and CDR2 (germline): MNHEY, SVGEGT. The CDR3 loop spans 15 amino acids. V was trimmed by 0 bases and J by 3 bases, leaving 9 bases between them. In its sample, this clone was seen a few times. Its target is unknown. Findings of the study overall: Pre-pandemic and post-infection samples never came from the same donor.

Naive and memory CD4+ T cells came from enriched cryopreserved PBMCs. Sorted naive or memory CD4+ cells met CEF peptides for roughly ten days. Clones were read by immunoSEQ multiplex PCR, and TCRdb kept only the in-frame ones, dropping some. Of roughly 30,000 clones listed, more than 75% are singletons. The TCR comes from an adult with COVID-19. The chain uses TRBV6-2 or TRBV6-3 and TRBJ1-5; D gene ambiguous. The sample consisted of memory CD4+ T cells from PBMCs, cultured in vitro. The CDR3 region has the DNA TGTGCCAGCAGTTACTCGGTCCAGCTCAATCAGCCCCAGCATTTT. Translating it yields CASSYSVQLNQPQHF.